These 2 T cell receptor beta chains originate from one sample sequenced in a study of T cell changes during pregnancy in multiple sclerosis. Some clones are missing from TCRdb's copy, which holds only in-frame ones; the method was immunoSEQ multiplex PCR. This table holds 90,000 to 120,000 clones, approximately 89% found once. Sequenced here: peripheral blood, sampled after pregnancy. The receptors originated from a female donor with multiple sclerosis, enrolled in a pregnancy study.

This clone was observed a few times. This chain uses TRBV10-2 with TRBJ1-2, with 8 positions matching TRBD1. V shed 8 bases and J 2 bases; nucleotides not matched to a gene: 19. The CDR3 is 18 amino acids. CDR1 is WSHSY, CDR2 SAAADI, per germline. CDR3 amino acids: CASSLLGQAAKGNYGYTF. CDR3 bases: TGCGCCAGCTCCCTATTGGGACAGGCGGCGAAAGGAAACTATGGCTACACCTTC.

This clone was observed a single time. The J gene is TRBJ1-1, the V gene TRBV5-1, with 8 bases lining up with TRBD1. The CDR3 length is 14 residues. Germline loops: CDR1 SGHRS, CDR2 YFSETQ. Losses at the gene ends were 2 bases for V and 1 base for J; bases not matched to a gene: 1. The CDR3 DNA reads as TGCGCCAGCAGCTTACAGGGGGGGAACACTGAAGCTTTCTTT. This sequence encodes CASSLQGGNTEAFF.